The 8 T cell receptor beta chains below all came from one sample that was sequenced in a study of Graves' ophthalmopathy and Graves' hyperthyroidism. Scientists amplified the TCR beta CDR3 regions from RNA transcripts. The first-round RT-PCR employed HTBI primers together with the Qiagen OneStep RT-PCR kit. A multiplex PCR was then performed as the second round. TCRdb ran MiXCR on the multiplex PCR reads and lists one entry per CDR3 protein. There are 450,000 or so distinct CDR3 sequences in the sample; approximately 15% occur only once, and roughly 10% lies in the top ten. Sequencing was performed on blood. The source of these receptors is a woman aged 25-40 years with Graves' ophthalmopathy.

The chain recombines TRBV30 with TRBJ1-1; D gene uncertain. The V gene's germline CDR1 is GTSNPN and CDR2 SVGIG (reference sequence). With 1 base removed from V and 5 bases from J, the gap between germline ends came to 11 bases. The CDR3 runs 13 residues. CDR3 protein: CAWSDRGRTEAFF. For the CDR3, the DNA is TGTGCCTGGAGTGACCGGGGTCGGACTGAAGCTTTCTTT.

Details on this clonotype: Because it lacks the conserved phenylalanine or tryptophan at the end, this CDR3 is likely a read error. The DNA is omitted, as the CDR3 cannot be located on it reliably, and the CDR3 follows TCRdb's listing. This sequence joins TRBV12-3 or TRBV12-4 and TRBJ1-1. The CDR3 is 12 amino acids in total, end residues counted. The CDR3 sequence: CASSLHNTEACL.

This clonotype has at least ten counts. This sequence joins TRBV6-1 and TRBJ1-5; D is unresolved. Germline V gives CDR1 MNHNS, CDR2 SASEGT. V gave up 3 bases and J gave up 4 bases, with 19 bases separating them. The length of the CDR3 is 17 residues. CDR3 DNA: TGTGCCAGCAGTGAGAGACTGGGTTGGGATTGGAATCAGCCCCAGCATTTT. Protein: CASSERLGWDWNQPQHF.

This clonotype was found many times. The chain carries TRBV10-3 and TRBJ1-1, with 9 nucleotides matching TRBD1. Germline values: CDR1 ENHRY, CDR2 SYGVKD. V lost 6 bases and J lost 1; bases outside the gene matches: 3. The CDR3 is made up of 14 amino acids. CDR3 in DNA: TGTGCCATCAGCTTGGACAGGGGGAACACTGAAGCTTTCTTT. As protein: CAISLDRGNTEAFF.

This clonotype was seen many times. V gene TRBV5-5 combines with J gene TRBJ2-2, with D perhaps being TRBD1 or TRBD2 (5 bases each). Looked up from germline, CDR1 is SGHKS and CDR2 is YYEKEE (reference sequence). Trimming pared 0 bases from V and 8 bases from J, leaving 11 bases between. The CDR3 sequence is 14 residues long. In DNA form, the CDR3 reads TGTGCCAGCAGCTTGGACCCCGGGGCTGGGGAGCTGTTTTTT. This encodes CASSLDPGAGELFF.

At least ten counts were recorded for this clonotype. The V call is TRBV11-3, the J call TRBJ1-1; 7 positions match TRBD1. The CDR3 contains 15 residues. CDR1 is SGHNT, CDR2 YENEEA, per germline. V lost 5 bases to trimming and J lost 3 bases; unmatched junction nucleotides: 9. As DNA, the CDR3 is TGTGCCAGCAGCGCACTCGACAGGGACGACACTGAAGCTTTCTTT. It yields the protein CASSALDRDDTEAFF. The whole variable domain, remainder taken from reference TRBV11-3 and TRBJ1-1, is EAGVVQSPRYKIIEKKQPVAFWCNPISGHNTLYWYLQNLGQGPELLIRYENEEAVDDSQLPKDRFSAERLKGVDSTLKIQPAELGDSAVYLCASSALDRDDTEAFFGQGTRLTVV.

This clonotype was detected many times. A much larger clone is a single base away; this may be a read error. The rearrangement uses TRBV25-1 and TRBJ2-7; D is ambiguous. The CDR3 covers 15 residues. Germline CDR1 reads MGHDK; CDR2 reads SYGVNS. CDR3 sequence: CATLTPRHGFYGQYF. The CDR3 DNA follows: TGTGCCACCCTAACTCCGAGACACGGGTTCTACGGGCAGTACTTC.

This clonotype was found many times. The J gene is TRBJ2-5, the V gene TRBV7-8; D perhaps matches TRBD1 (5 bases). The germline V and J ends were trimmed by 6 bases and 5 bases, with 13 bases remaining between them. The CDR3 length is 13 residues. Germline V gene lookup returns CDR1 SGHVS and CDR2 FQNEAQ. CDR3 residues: CASRPRVLETQYF. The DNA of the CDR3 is TGTGCCAGCAGGCCCAGGGTCCTGGAGACCCAGTACTTC.